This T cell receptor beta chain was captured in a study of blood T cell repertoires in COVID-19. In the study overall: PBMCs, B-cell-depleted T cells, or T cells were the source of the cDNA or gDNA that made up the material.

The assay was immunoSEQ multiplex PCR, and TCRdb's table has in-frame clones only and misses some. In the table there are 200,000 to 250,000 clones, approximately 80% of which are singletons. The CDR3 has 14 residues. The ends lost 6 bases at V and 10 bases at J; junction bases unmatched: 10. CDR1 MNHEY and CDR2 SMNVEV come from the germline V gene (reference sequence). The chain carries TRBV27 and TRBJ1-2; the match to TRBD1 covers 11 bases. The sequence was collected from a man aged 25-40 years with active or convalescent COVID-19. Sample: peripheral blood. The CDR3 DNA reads TGTGCCAGCAGCAAGGGGGGACAGGGGGTACTCTACACCTTC. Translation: CASSKGGQGVLYTF.